The following is a TCR beta chain sequence with its context. This sample is drawn from a study of blood T cell repertoires in COVID-19. Authors' processing steps: Reference gene primer amplification yielded estimated nucleated cell counts. Some clones are missing from TCRdb's copy, which holds only in-frame ones; the method was immunoSEQ multiplex PCR. That table is the source of V, J and clone size, and D and trimming were worked out from the DNA. The data contain more than 200,000 clones, roughly 88% of them singletons. The germline V gene has CDR1 SQVTM and CDR2 ANQGSEA. This CDR3 has 13 residues. The V end lost 6 bases, the J end lost 2 bases, and 11 bases lay between the germline ends.

The V call is TRBV29-1, the J call TRBJ1-3; D call uncertain. The TCR comes from a man of 80 years or more with acute or convalescent COVID-19. Sequencing was performed on peripheral blood. The CDR3 DNA reads as TGCAGCGTATATAAAGGAGCTGGAAACACCATATATTTT. It yields the protein CSVYKGAGNTIYF.